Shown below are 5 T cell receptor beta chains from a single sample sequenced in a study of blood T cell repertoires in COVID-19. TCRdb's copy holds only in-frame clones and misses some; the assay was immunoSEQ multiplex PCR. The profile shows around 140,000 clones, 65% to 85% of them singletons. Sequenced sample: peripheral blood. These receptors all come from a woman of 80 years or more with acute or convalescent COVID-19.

The CDR3 protein is CASRNRGLTGYTF. The CDR3 region has the DNA TGTGCCAGCAGAAACAGAGGGTTAACGGGCTACACCTTC. The J gene is TRBJ1-2, the V gene TRBV27; D uncertain. CDR1 and CDR2 from the germline V gene are MNHEY and SMNVEV (reference sequence). The CDR3 sequence is 13 residues long. Trimming cost V 6 bases and J 8 bases, with 16 bases left between them.

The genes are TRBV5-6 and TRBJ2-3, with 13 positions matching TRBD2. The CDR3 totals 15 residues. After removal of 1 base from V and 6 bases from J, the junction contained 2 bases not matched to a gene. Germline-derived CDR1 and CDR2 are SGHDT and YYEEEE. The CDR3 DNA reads TGTGCCAGCAGCTTGAGGACTAGCGGGGGTGATACGCAGTATTTT. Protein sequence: CASSLRTSGGDTQYF. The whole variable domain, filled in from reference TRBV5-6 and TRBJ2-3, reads DAGVTQSPTHLIKTRGQQVTLRCSPKSGHDTVSWYQQALGQGPQFIFQYYEEEERQRGNFPDRFSGHQFPNYSSELNVNALLLGDSALYLCASSLRTSGGDTQYFGPGTRLTVL.

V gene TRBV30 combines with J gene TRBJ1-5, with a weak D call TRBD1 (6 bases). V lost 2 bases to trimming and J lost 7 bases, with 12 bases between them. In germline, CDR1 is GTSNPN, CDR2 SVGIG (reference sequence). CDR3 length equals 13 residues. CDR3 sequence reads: CAWSNRDRQPQHF. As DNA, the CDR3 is TGTGCCTGGAGTAACAGGGATCGGCAGCCCCAGCATTTT.

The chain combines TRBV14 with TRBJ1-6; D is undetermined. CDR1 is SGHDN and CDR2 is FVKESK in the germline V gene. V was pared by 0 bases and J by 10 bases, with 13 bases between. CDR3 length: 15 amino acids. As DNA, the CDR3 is TGTGCCAGCAGCCAAGATCGGGGTCTAAGCTCACCCCTCCACTTT. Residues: CASSQDRGLSSPLHF.

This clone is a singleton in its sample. CDR3 nucleotide sequence: TGTGCCATCAGTGATCAACTAGCGGGGGGTACTGACGGGGAGCTGTTTTTT. Residues: CAISDQLAGGTDGELFF. The chain uses TRBV10-3 and TRBJ2-2; 12 bases align to TRBD2. The CDR3 runs 17 residues. Germline lookup yields CDR1 ENHRY and CDR2 SYGVKD. The ends lost 3 bases at V and 7 bases at J; junction bases unmatched: 9.